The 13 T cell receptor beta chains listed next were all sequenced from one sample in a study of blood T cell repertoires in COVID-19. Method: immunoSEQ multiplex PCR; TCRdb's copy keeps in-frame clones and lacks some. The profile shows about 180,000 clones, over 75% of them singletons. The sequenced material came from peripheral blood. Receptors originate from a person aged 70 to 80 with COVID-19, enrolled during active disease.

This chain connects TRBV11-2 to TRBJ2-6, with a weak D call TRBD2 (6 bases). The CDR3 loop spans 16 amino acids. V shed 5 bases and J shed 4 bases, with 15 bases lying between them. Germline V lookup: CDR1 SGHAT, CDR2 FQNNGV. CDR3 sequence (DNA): TGTGCCAGCAGCCCGCTCGGGGGAACCGGGGCCAACGTCCTGACTTTC. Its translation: CASSPLGGTGANVLTF.

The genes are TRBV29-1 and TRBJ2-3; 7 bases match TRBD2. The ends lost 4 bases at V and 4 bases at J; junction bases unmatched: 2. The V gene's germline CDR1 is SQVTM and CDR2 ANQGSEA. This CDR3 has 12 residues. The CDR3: CSVGEGPDTQYF. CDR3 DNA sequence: TGCAGCGTTGGGGAGGGACCAGATACGCAGTATTTT.

CDR3 nucleotide sequence: TGTGCCAGCAGCGAGCCCGGGACTAGCGGGACCAAGTTCACCGGGGAGCTGTTTTTT. The encoded protein is CASSEPGTSGTKFTGELFF. The V and J genes are TRBV9 and TRBJ2-2; 13 bases agree with TRBD2. Germline V gene lookup returns CDR1 SGDLS and CDR2 YYNGEE. CDR3 length: 19 amino acids. V lost 3 bases, J lost 4 bases, and 12 bases stayed unmatched.

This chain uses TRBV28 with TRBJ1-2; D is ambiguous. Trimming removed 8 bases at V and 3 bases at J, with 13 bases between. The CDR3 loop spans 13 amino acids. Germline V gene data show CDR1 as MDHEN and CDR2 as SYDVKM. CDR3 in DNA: TGTGCCAGCGGAGGCAGGCGCCACTATGGCTACACCTTC. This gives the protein CASGGRRHYGYTF.

CDR3 region: CAWAGRAPKAYEQYF. CDR3 sequence (DNA): TGTGCCTGGGCGGGGAGGGCACCAAAAGCCTACGAGCAGTACTTC. The chain carries TRBV30 and TRBJ2-7, with TRBD2 matching 7 bases. This CDR3 has 15 amino acids. V was clipped by 5 bases and J by 2 bases; unmatched bases: 12. The germline CDR1 and CDR2 sequences are GTSNPN and SVGIG (reference sequence).

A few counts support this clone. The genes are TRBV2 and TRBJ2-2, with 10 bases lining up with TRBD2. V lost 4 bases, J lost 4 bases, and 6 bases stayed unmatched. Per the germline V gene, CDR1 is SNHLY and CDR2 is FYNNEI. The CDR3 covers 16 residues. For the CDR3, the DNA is TGTGCCAGCAGTGCGACTAGCGGGCTACCCACCGGGGAGCTGTTTTTT. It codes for CASSATSGLPTGELFF. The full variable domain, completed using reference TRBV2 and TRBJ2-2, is EPEVTQTPSHQVTQMGQEVILRCVPISNHLYFYWYRQILGQKVEFLVSFYNNEISEKSEIFDDQFSVERPDGSNFTLKIRSTKLEDSAMYFCASSATSGLPTGELFFGEGSRLTVL.

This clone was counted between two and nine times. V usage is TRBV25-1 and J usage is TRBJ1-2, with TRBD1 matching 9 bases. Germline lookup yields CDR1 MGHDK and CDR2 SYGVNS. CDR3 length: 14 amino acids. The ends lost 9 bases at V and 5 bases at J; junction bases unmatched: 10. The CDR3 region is CASSQQGARYGYTF. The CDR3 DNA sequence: TGTGCCAGTAGTCAACAGGGGGCCCGTTATGGCTACACCTTC.

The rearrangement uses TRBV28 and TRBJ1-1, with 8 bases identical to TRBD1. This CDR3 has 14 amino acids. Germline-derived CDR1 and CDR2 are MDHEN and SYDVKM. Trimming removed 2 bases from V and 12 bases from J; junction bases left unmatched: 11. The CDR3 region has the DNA TGTGCCAGCAGTTTAATTGGGGCAGGGGGCGAGACTTTCTTT. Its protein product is CASSLIGAGGETFF.

In DNA form, the CDR3 reads TGTGCCAGCTCACCATCGGGGGGCGATTCACCCCTCCACTTT. Translation: CASSPSGGDSPLHF. The chain links TRBV18 to TRBJ1-6; D possibly corresponds to TRBD1 (6 bases). The V gene's germline CDR1 is KGHSH and CDR2 LQKENI. V lost 2 bases and J 8 bases, leaving 10 bases between the germline ends. The CDR3 totals 14 residues. Full variable domain (rest looked up from reference TRBV18 and TRBJ1-6): NAGVMQNPRHLVRRRGQEARLRCSPMKGHSHVYWYRQLPEEGLKFMVYLQKENIIDESGMPKERFSAEFPKEGPSILRIQQVVRGDSAAYFCASSPSGGDSPLHFGNGTRLTVT.

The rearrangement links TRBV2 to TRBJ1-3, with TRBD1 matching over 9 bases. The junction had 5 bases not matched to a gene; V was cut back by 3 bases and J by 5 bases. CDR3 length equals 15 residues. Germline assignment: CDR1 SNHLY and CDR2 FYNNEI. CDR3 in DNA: TGTGCCAGCAGTGAGAACAGGGGGCTTAGAAACACCATATATTTT. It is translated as CASSENRGLRNTIYF.

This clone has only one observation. CDR3 loop: CASSLFYGNTEAFF. Here the CDR3 DNA reads TGTGCCAGCAGCTTGTTCTACGGGAACACTGAAGCTTTCTTT. The rearrangement uses TRBV5-4 and TRBJ1-1; D remains ambiguous. CDR1 is SGHNT and CDR2 is YYREEE in the germline V gene (reference sequence). The V gene lost 1 base and the J gene lost 1 base, with 8 bases spanning the gap. This CDR3 spans 14 amino acids.

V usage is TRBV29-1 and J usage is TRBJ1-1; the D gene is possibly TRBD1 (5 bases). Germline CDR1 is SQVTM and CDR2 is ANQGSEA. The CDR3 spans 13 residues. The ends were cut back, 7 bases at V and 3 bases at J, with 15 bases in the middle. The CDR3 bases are TGCAGCGCCTCCCGGGGGAGGGACACTGAAGCTTTCTTT. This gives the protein CSASRGRDTEAFF.

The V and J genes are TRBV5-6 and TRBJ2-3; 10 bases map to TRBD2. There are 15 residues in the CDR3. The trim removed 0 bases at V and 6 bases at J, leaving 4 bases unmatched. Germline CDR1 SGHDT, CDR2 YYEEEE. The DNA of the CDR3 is TGTGCCAGCAGCTTGGTAGCTAGCGGGGGCGATACGCAGTATTTT. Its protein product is CASSLVASGGDTQYF.